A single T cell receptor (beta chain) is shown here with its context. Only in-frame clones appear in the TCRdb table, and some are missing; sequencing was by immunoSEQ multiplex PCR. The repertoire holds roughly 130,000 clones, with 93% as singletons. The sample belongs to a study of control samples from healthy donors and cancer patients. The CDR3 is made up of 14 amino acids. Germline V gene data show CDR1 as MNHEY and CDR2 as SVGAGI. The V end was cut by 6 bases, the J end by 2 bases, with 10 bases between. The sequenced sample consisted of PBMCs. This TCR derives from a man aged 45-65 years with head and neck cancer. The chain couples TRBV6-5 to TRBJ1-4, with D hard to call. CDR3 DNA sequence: TGTGCCAGCAGATTCGGACTCACTAATGAAAAACTGTTTTTT. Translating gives CASRFGLTNEKLFF.